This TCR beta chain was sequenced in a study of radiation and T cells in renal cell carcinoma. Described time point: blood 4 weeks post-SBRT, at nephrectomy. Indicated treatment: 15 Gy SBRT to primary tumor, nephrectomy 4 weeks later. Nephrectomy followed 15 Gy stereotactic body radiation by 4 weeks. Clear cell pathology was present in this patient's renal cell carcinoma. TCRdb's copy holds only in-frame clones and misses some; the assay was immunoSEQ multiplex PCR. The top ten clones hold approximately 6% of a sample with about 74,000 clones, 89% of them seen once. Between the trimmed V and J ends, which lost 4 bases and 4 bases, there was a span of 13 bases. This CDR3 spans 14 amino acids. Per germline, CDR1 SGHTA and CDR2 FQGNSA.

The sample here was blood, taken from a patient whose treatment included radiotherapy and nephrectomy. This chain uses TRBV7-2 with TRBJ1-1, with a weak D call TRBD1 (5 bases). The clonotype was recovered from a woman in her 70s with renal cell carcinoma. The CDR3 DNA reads TGTGCCAGCAGCTGGGGCAGGCCTGGCACTGAAGCTTTCTTT. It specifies CASSWGRPGTEAFF. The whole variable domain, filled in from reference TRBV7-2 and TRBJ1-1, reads GAGVSQSPSNKVTEKGKDVELRCDPISGHTALYWYRQSLGQGLEFLIYFQGNSAPDKSGLPSDRFSAERTGGSVSTLTIQRTQQEDSAVYLCASSWGRPGTEAFFGQGTRLTVV.